This TCR beta chain emerged from a study of T cell responses to AZD1222 COVID-19 vaccine. Study outcomes and limitations: It was only 6 or 7 AZD1222 recipients who were seropositive at baseline. Without day 14 samples, only post-peak T cell repertoires were studied. Unmutated variant regions are reportedly the target of nearly half of TCRs that are spike-specific. Most donors were white British and more were female, and clonal diversity was possibly underestimated.

To note about this clone: The target antigen is unknown.

Assay used: immunoSEQ multiplex PCR; TCRdb lists only in-frame clones, some missing. The sample contains over 100,000 clones, around 89% of which appear only once. The sample in question was peripheral blood, obtained on day 0 of AZD1222 vaccination. This receptor was obtained from an adult in good health.

The CDR3 spells CAISEAGQGRDSNQPQHF. The CDR3 DNA reads as TGTGCCATCAGTGAGGCGGGACAGGGGAGAGATAGCAATCAGCCCCAGCATTTT. The genes are TRBV10-3 and TRBJ1-5, with 10 bases aligning to TRBD1. V was clipped by 2 bases and J by 0 bases; unmatched bases: 7. Germline V gene data show CDR1 as ENHRY and CDR2 as SYGVKD. The CDR3 sequence is 18 residues long.